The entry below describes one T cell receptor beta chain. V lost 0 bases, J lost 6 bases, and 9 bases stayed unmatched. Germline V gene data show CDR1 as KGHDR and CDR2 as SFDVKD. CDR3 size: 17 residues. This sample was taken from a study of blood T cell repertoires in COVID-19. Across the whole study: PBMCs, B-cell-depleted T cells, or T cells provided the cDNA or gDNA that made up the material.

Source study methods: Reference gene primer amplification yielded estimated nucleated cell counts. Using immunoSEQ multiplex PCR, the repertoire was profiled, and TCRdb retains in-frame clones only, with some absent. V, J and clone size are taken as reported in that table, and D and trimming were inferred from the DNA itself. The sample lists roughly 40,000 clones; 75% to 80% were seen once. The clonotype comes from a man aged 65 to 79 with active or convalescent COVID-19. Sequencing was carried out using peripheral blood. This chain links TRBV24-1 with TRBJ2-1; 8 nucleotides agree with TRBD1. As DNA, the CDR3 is TGTGCCACCAGTGATTTGAACCCGCAGGGGGCTAGCAATGAGCAGTTCTTC. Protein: CATSDLNPQGASNEQFF.